Listed below are T cell receptor beta chains from one sample, sequenced in a study of blood T cells in healthy people across ages. TCRdb processed the 5' RACE reads anew with MiXCR; each CDR3 protein has one entry. Among some 750,000 distinct CDR3 sequences listed, 22% were seen once. The material sequenced was blood. All receptors derive from a man between 65 and 85 years old in good health. The CDR3 runs from the conserved cysteine through the conserved F or W. D genes are given only for firm matches. Part of the rows lack a size; the others show once, few, many or a class for expanded clones.

>TRBD1|few|TRBJ2-7|TRBV18
CASSPPGQDYEQYF
TGTGCCAGCTCACCACCGGGACAGGACTACGAGCAGTACTTC
>TRBD1|-|TRBJ2-1|TRBV6-5
CASTGDRAGEQFF
TGTGCCAGCACCGGGGACAGGGCGGGTGAGCAGTTCTTC
>-|many|TRBJ1-3|TRBV12-3/TRBV12-4
CASSRSGNTIYF
TGTGCCAGCAGCCGCTCTGGAAACACCATATATTTT
>TRBD2|-|TRBJ2-1|TRBV20-1
CSAETSGGASSYNEQFF
TGCAGTGCTGAAACTAGCGGGGGGGCGAGCTCCTACAATGAGCAGTTCTTC
>TRBD1|-|TRBJ1-1|TRBV6-6
CASSYSTGSMNTEAFF
TGTGCCAGCAGTTACTCGACAGGGTCTATGAACACTGAAGCTTTCTTT
>-|few|TRBJ1-6|TRBV6-6
CASSWTASSYNSPLHF
TGTGCCAGCAGTTGGACAGCGAGCTCCTATAATTCACCCCTCCACTTT
>-|-|TRBJ1-2|TRBV19
CASSISGGNYGYTF
TGTGCCAGTAGTATTTCGGGCGGGAACTATGGCTACACCTTC
>-|-|TRBJ2-3|TRBV6-2/TRBV6-3
CASRPDVWGLTDTQYF
TGTGCCAGCAGACCTGACGTGTGGGGTCTCACAGATACGCAGTATTTT
>TRBD1|-|TRBJ2-1|TRBV12-3/TRBV12-4
CASRHTLGQGDDEQFF
TGTGCCAGCAGGCACACCCTGGGACAGGGGGACGATGAGCAGTTCTTC
>TRBD2|-|TRBJ2-1|TRBV12-3/TRBV12-4
CASSLEKLAGAPREQFF
TGTGCCAGCAGCCTAGAAAAATTAGCGGGAGCCCCACGGGAGCAGTTCTTC
>-|-|TRBJ2-2|TRBV6-6
CASQPGTANTGALFF
TGTGCCAGTCAGCCCGGGACTGCGAACACCGGGGCGCTGTTTTTT
>TRBD2|-|TRBJ2-7|TRBV12-3/TRBV12-4
CASSLVLAGPEQYF
TGTGCCAGCAGTTTAGTCCTAGCGGGGCCCGAGCAGTACTTC
>-|-|TRBJ2-3|TRBV7-2
CASSSQGGPSTDTQYF
TGTGCCAGCAGCTCCCAGGGGGGTCCAAGCACAGATACGCAGTATTTT
>TRBD2|-|TRBJ2-1|TRBV7-9
CASSLAGAGGYNEQFF
TGTGCCAGCAGCTTAGCCGGGGCGGGAGGGTACAATGAGCAGTTCTTC
>-|-|TRBJ2-2|TRBV19
CASSIVPSRELFF
TGTGCCAGTAGTATAGTCCCTTCCCGGGAGCTGTTTTTT
>TRBD2|-|TRBJ2-3|TRBV20-1
CSVGTSGEGTGTDTQYF
TGCAGTGTAGGGACTAGCGGGGAAGGAACTGGCACAGATACGCAGTATTTT
>TRBD1|-|TRBJ1-1|TRBV10-3
CAIKAGGGRATEAFF
TGTGCCATCAAGGCAGGGGGAGGGCGGGCCACTGAAGCTTTCTTT
>-|-|TRBJ2-5|TRBV5-1
CASSLSIGETQYF
TGCGCCAGCAGCTTGTCTATTGGGGAGACCCAGTACTTC
>-|-|TRBJ1-1|TRBV16
CASSQLEGEAFF
TGTGCCAGCAGCCAATTGGAGGGGGAAGCTTTCTTT
>TRBD2|few|TRBJ2-1|TRBV7-3
CASSRLAGGANEQFF
TGTGCCAGCAGCCGACTAGCGGGAGGGGCGAATGAGCAGTTCTTC
>-|few|TRBJ2-3|TRBV7-9
CASLVGGSDTQYF
TGTGCCTCCCTGGTGGGGGGCTCAGATACGCAGTATTTT
>TRBD1|-|TRBJ1-2|TRBV29-1
CSVEADRVNGYTF
TGCAGCGTTGAAGCAGACAGGGTCAATGGCTACACCTTC
>-|-|TRBJ2-3|TRBV7-9
CASSLVSSADTQYF
TGTGCCAGCAGCTTAGTGTCTAGCGCAGATACGCAGTATTTT
>-|few|TRBJ1-2|TRBV20-1
CSARDQAYGYTF
TGCAGTGCTAGAGACCAGGCCTATGGCTACACCTTC
>-|few|TRBJ1-2|TRBV5-1
CASSPTESSGYTF
TGCGCCAGCAGCCCCACAGAAAGCTCTGGCTACACCTTC
>-|-|TRBJ1-1|TRBV12-3/TRBV12-4
CASSPDGWNTEAFF
TGTGCCAGCAGCCCTGATGGGTGGAACACTGAAGCTTTCTTT
>TRBD2|many|TRBJ2-5|TRBV6-5
CASSAGTSSRETQYF
TGTGCCAGCTCAGCCGGGACTAGCAGCCGAGAGACCCAGTACTTC
>TRBD2|many|TRBJ2-5|TRBV5-1
CASSLKVQRGGFVETQYF
TGCGCCAGCAGCCTAAAGGTCCAGCGGGGGGGTTTCGTAGAGACCCAGTACTTC
>-|-|TRBJ2-4|TRBV12-3/TRBV12-4
CASSLSLGAKNIQYF
TGTGCCAGCAGTTTGAGTTTAGGGGCCAAAAACATTCAGTACTTC
>-|-|TRBJ2-3|TRBV20-1
CSASDYESTDTQYF
TGCAGTGCTAGTGACTATGAGAGCACAGATACGCAGTATTTT
>-|-|TRBJ1-4|TRBV6-5
CASSYRGREKLFF
TGTGCCAGCAGTTATCGGGGTCGGGAAAAACTGTTTTTT
>TRBD2|-|TRBJ2-1|TRBV6-6
CASMMASGAPEQFF
TGTGCCAGCATGATGGCTAGCGGGGCCCCTGAGCAGTTCTTC
>-|-|TRBJ2-2|TRBV10-1
CASSDWYTGELFF
TGCGCCAGCAGTGATTGGTACACCGGGGAGCTGTTTTTT
>-|-|TRBJ1-1|TRBV2
CASTREELNTEAFF
TGTGCCAGCACCAGGGAAGAGTTGAACACTGAAGCTTTCTTT
>TRBD1|-|TRBJ1-1|TRBV12-3/TRBV12-4
CASTRGTNTEAFF
TGTGCCAGCACCAGGGGGACGAACACTGAAGCTTTCTTT
>-|few|TRBJ2-5|TRBV4-1
CAGSQDLGRPFKETQYF
TGCGCCGGCAGCCAAGATCTGGGGAGGCCGTTCAAAGAGACCCAGTACTTC
>TRBD2|-|TRBJ2-3|TRBV20-1
CSAREGLASRTQYF
TGCAGTGCTAGAGAGGGACTAGCCTCCCGTACGCAGTATTTT
>-|few|TRBJ2-1|TRBV5-4
CASSYSGTPGGEQFF
TGTGCCAGCAGCTACAGCGGTACTCCCGGGGGTGAGCAGTTCTTC
>TRBD1|-|TRBJ2-5|TRBV2
CASREITGAGETQYF
TGTGCCAGCAGGGAAATCACAGGGGCTGGAGAGACCCAGTACTTC
>TRBD1|few|TRBJ1-2|TRBV10-2
CASSESRGTGGRYGYTF
TGCGCCAGCAGTGAGTCACGGGGCACAGGGGGCCGCTATGGCTACACCTTC
>TRBD2|few|TRBJ2-4|TRBV20-1
CSARDSAGAAKNIQYF
TGCAGTGCTAGAGATTCGGCGGGAGCGGCCAAAAACATTCAGTACTTC
>-|few|TRBJ2-1|TRBV10-1
CASSESKAVNEQFF
TGCGCCAGCAGTGAGTCGAAGGCGGTAAATGAGCAGTTCTTC
>-|-|TRBJ2-1|TRBV7-2
CASSLAISIEQFF
TGTGCCAGCAGCTTAGCGATATCGATTGAGCAGTTCTTC
>-|-|TRBJ2-5|TRBV6-2/TRBV6-3
CASSHGAETQYF
TGTGCCAGCAGTCACGGGGCAGAGACCCAGTACTTC
>-|few|TRBJ2-7|TRBV13
CASRVSGRTYEQYF
TGTGCCAGCAGAGTCAGCGGGCGTACCTACGAGCAGTACTTC
>TRBD1|few|TRBJ1-1|TRBV20-1
CSARTGTLMNTEAFF
TGCAGTGCTAGGACAGGGACCCTTATGAACACTGAAGCTTTCTTT
>-|-|TRBJ2-5|TRBV19
CASSMSHQETQYF
TGTGCCAGTAGTATGTCTCACCAAGAGACCCAGTACTTC
>TRBD1|few|TRBJ1-1|TRBV25-1
CASSDRQGISTEAFF
TGTGCCAGCAGTGACCGACAGGGAATATCAACTGAAGCTTTCTTT
>TRBD1|few|TRBJ1-3|TRBV29-1
CSVSTGETGNTIYF
TGCAGCGTTTCAACAGGGGAAACTGGAAACACCATATATTTT
>-|few|TRBJ2-3|TRBV6-4
CASSPGPDTDTQYF
TGTGCCAGCAGCCCCGGACCGGACACAGATACGCAGTATTTT
>-|few|TRBJ2-1|TRBV3-1
CASSQYTTGFNEQFF
TGTGCCAGCAGCCAATACACGACAGGATTCAATGAGCAGTTCTTC
>TRBD1|few|TRBJ1-2|TRBV13
CASSAGQGANYGYTF
TGTGCCAGCAGCGCGGGACAGGGGGCTAACTATGGCTACACCTTC
>-|-|TRBJ2-1|TRBV6-2/TRBV6-3
CASSLPNRRDEQFF
TGTGCCAGCAGTCTACCGAACCGTAGGGATGAGCAGTTCTTC
>-|-|TRBJ2-3|TRBV28
CASTRKPDTQYF
TGTGCCAGCACTAGGAAACCGGATACGCAGTATTTT
>-|many|TRBJ1-4|TRBV30
CAWSSNSNEKLFF
TGTGCCTGGTCCTCGAACAGTAATGAAAAACTGTTTTTT
>-|-|TRBJ2-3|TRBV12-3/TRBV12-4
CASSWDISTDTQYF
TGTGCCAGCAGTTGGGACATTAGCACAGATACGCAGTATTTT
>-|once|TRBJ1-1|TRBV12-3/TRBV12-4
CASTTGRRLNTEAFF
TGTGCCAGCACCACGGGCCGTCGGCTGAACACTGAAGCTTTCTTT
>-|-|TRBJ2-5|TRBV18
CASSLRSEGTQYF
TGTGCCAGCTCACTCAGGTCGGAGGGGACCCAGTACTTC
>-|few|TRBJ2-1|TRBV7-2
CASSLGFTGRDVNEQFF
TGTGCCAGCAGCTTAGGGTTTACGGGCCGGGACGTCAATGAGCAGTTCTTC